What follows are 22 T cell receptor beta chains derived from one specimen sequenced in a study of Ad26.COV2.S vaccination and SARS-CoV-2 variants. Sample treatment: some 19 received Ad26.COV2.S at low or high dose, single or two shots; several received placebo; per-sample allocation not given. After the first vaccine or placebo injection, samples were drawn on day 63. The repertoire was sequenced with immunoSEQ multiplex PCR; TCRdb's copy has only in-frame clones and lacks some. The sample holds 200,000 to 300,000 clones; around nine tenths are singletons and the top ten take roughly 3%. The source material was peripheral blood, sampled in a trial of Ad26.COV2.S vaccine versus placebo. These receptors were taken from a person aged 18-65 years who received the Ad26.COV2.S COVID-19 vaccine or a placebo.

The V and J genes are TRBV5-1 and TRBJ1-3; 7 bases map to TRBD1. Germline lookup yields CDR1 SGHRS and CDR2 YFSETQ. The CDR3 is made up of 17 amino acids. The V gene end was trimmed by 7 bases and the J gene end by 0 bases; junction bases not matched to a gene: 13. DNA for the CDR3: TGCGCCAGCGGACCGGGGACAGCCCCTTCCTCTGGAAACACCATATATTTT. This gives the protein CASGPGTAPSSGNTIYF.

The V gene is TRBV6-5, the J gene TRBJ1-5, with D perhaps matching TRBD1 (6 bases). V was cut by 5 bases and J by 0 bases, with 11 bases left in between. This CDR3 is built from 15 residues. CDR1 and CDR2 from the germline V gene are MNHEY and SVGAGI. The DNA for the CDR3 is TGTGCCAGCAGTCCTTGGACAGCTAGCAATCAGCCCCAGCATTTT. This translates into CASSPWTASNQPQHF.

CDR3 sequence: CASSLGSGGVAWEQYF. The CDR3 bases are TGTGCCAGCAGCTTAGGGTCGGGTGGGGTCGCATGGGAGCAGTACTTC. The rearrangement joins TRBV7-9 to TRBJ2-7, with D unresolved. Per germline, CDR1 SEHNR and CDR2 FQNEAQ (reference sequence). The CDR3 has 16 amino acids. Trimming removed 1 base from V and 7 bases from J, with 20 bases in between.

The genes are TRBV5-6 and TRBJ2-6; 8 nucleotides line up with TRBD1. Trimming took 4 bases from V and 0 from J; bases not matched to a gene: 9. Per the germline V gene, CDR1 is SGHDT and CDR2 is YYEEEE. CDR3 length: 18 residues. DNA of the CDR3: TGTGCCAGCAGCCAGAGGACAGGGATGTACTCTGGGGCCAACGTCCTGACTTTC. Protein product: CASSQRTGMYSGANVLTF.

V gene TRBV6-5 combines with J gene TRBJ2-5, with a tentative D call TRBD2 (6 bases). Between the trimmed V and J ends, which lost 5 bases and 7 bases, there was a span of 17 bases. The CDR3 spans 14 residues. The germline V gene has CDR1 MNHEY and CDR2 SVGAGI. CDR3 sequence (DNA): TGTGCCAGCAGTCGGTCGGGGGAGGTGGGGACCCAGTACTTC. Its translation is CASSRSGEVGTQYF.

This clone was counted only a few times. This rearrangement joins TRBV19 to TRBJ1-2, with D unclear. This CDR3 has 11 residues. Germline V CDR1 and CDR2: LNHDA, SQIVND (reference sequence). V was trimmed by 8 bases and J by 4 bases, leaving 8 bases between them. CDR3 sequence reads: CASSSRYGYTF. In nucleotides, the CDR3 is TGTGCCAGTTCCTCGCGCTATGGCTACACCTTC.

The CDR3 DNA follows: TGTGCCAGCAGCCACGGACTAGCGGGAGTGGGCTCCTACGAGCAGTACGTC. This codes for CASSHGLAGVGSYEQYV. This chain joins TRBV3-1 (or the pseudogene TRBV3-2) and TRBJ2-7, with TRBD2 identical over 13 bases. Trimming at V came to 3 bases and at J to 0 bases, leaving 5 bases not matched to a gene. From germline, CDR1 is LGHDT and CDR2 YNNKEL (reference sequence). CDR3 length: 17 amino acids.

The chain is built from TRBV7-9 and TRBJ1-4; unclear D gene. The CDR3 runs to 15 residues. The germline CDR1 and CDR2 sequences are SEHNR and FQNEAQ (reference sequence). V shed 1 base and J shed 2 bases, with 8 bases lying between them. CDR3 nucleotides: TGTGCCAGCAGCTTAGAATTCCACACTAATGAAAAACTGTTTTTT. Its protein product is CASSLEFHTNEKLFF.

The chain is built from TRBV6-6 and TRBJ1-1; no clear D gene. Germline V gene data show CDR1 as MNHNY and CDR2 as SVGAGI (reference sequence). This CDR3 comprises 13 residues. Trimming shortened V by 6 bases and J by 0 bases, and 8 bases separated the two germline ends. This CDR3 reads CASSHGVNTEAFF. In nucleotides, the CDR3 is TGTGCCAGCAGCCACGGTGTGAACACTGAAGCTTTCTTT.

This chain links TRBV18 with TRBJ2-2, with D possibly TRBD2 on 5 matching bases. CDR3 length: 16 amino acids. V lost 2 bases and J lost 2, with 12 bases in between. CDR1 KGHSH and CDR2 LQKENI come from the germline V gene. CDR3 sequence: CASSPRRLANTGELFF. The CDR3 DNA reads TGTGCCAGCTCACCAAGGCGGCTAGCAAACACCGGGGAGCTGTTTTTT.

This chain connects TRBV7-9 to TRBJ1-1, with 8 bases identical to TRBD1. Germline CDR1 reads SEHNR; CDR2 reads FQNEAQ (reference sequence). V dropped 1 base and J dropped 3; count of bases not matched to a gene: 10. The CDR3 covers 17 residues. CDR3 region: CASSLGVTGEADTEAFF. As DNA, the CDR3 is TGTGCCAGCAGCTTAGGGGTGACAGGGGAAGCGGACACTGAAGCTTTCTTT.

This clone was found once. V is TRBV11-2 and J is TRBJ2-6; the D is unclear. Germline V gene data show CDR1 as SGHAT and CDR2 as FQNNGV. The length of the CDR3 is 14 residues. Trimming removed 6 bases from V and 0 bases from J, with 6 bases in between. The CDR3 reads CASRRSSGANVLTF. The DNA for the CDR3 is TGTGCCAGCAGGAGAAGCTCTGGGGCCAACGTCCTGACTTTC.

A remark on this clone: One end of the junction is discordant with germline, which a read error may explain. The CDR3 protein is CASRLESYEQYF. The CDR3 region has the DNA TGTGCCAGCAGGTTAGAGAGTTACGAGCAGTACTTC. V usage is TRBV7-2 and J usage is TRBJ2-7; D not certain. This CDR3 has 12 residues. Germline values: CDR1 SGHTA, CDR2 FQGNSA.

In nucleotides, the CDR3 is TGTGCCACCAGCAGAGATAGGGCAGGGGGCTTGGGCTACACCTTC. Translated, it gives CATSRDRAGGLGYTF. The rearrangement links TRBV15 to TRBJ1-2; TRBD1 agrees at 8 bases. Germline-derived CDR1 and CDR2 are LNHNV and YYDKDF (reference sequence). Trimming cost V 0 bases and J 8 bases; bases outside gene matches: 8. The CDR3 runs to 15 residues. The full variable domain, completed using reference TRBV15 and TRBJ1-2, is DAMVIQNPRYQVTQFGKPVTLSCSQTLNHNVMYWYQQKSSQAPKLLFHYYDKDFNNEADTPDNFQSRRPNTSFCFLDIRSPGLGDTAMYLCATSRDRAGGLGYTFGSGTRLTVV.

J is TRBJ2-5 and V is TRBV20-1, with 11 bases lining up with TRBD2. Germline CDR1 reads DFQATT; CDR2 reads SNEGSKA (reference sequence). Trimming took 3 bases from V and 5 from J; bases not matched to a gene: 17. The CDR3 runs 18 residues. CDR3 residues: CSASSLASGRTSHETQYF. The CDR3 nucleotides are TGCAGTGCTAGTTCCTTGGCTAGCGGGAGGACCAGCCATGAGACCCAGTACTTC.

The chain is built from TRBV9 and TRBJ2-7; D might be TRBD2 (5 bases). The CDR3 sequence is 13 residues long. V gave up 0 bases and J gave up 2 bases, with 6 bases separating them. Looked up from germline, CDR1 is SGDLS and CDR2 is YYNGEE. CDR3 sequence reads: CASSVEGAYEQYF. CDR3 DNA sequence: TGTGCCAGCAGCGTAGAGGGAGCCTACGAGCAGTACTTC.

The chain couples TRBV7-6 to TRBJ2-1; 11 bases align to TRBD2. The J segment lost 5 bases and the V segment lost 6 bases, leaving 6 bases of the junction unmatched. The CDR3 loop spans 15 amino acids. Germline CDR1 and CDR2: SGHVS and FNYEAQ. In DNA form, the CDR3 reads TGTGCCAGCAGTCATAGCGGGGGGGCCCACAATGAGCAGTTCTTC. Its translation: CASSHSGGAHNEQFF.

The genes are TRBV21-1 and TRBJ1-4. TRBV21-1 is deemed a pseudogene. The length of the CDR3 is 17 residues. CDR3 region: CATHRDSKNRSNEKLFF. CDR3 bases: TGTGCTACCCACCGGGACTCAAAAAATCGGTCTAATGAAAAACTGTTTTTT.

The CDR3 reads CASSRGGSLIAKNIQYF. Here the CDR3 DNA reads TGTGCCAGCAGCCGCGGTGGCAGTTTAATAGCCAAAAACATTCAGTACTTC. The chain couples TRBV7-2 to TRBJ2-4; no firm D call. The V end was cut by 5 bases, the J end by 0 bases, with 17 bases between. The germline V gene has CDR1 SGHTA and CDR2 FQGNSA. This CDR3 is built from 17 residues.

This chain joins TRBV4-3 and TRBJ1-1; D is uncertain. The CDR3 runs to 11 residues. V lost 6 bases and J lost 5, with 7 bases in between. Germline V gene lookup returns CDR1 LGHNA and CDR2 YSLEER. Here the CDR3 DNA reads TGCGCCAGCAGATCAGCGACTGAAGCTTTCTTT. The encoded protein is CASRSATEAFF.

The chain has TRBV5-1 and TRBJ2-1; tentatively, D is TRBD2 (6 bases). V was trimmed by 4 bases and J by 0 bases, leaving 11 bases between them. CDR1 and CDR2 from the germline V gene are SGHRS and YFSETQ. There are 15 residues in the CDR3. The CDR3 reads CASSRVADSYNEQFF. The DNA of the CDR3 is TGCGCCAGCAGCCGAGTAGCGGACTCCTACAATGAGCAGTTCTTC.

DNA of the CDR3: TGTGCCAGCAGCTTGACCCGGGACAGGGGGCAAGGCTACACCTTC. This encodes CASSLTRDRGQGYTF. V gene TRBV5-6 combines with J gene TRBJ1-2; 12 nucleotides line up with TRBD1. The CDR3 has 15 amino acids. Germline V CDR1 and CDR2: SGHDT, YYEEEE. Trimming at V came to 1 base and at J to 8 bases, leaving 6 bases not matched to a gene.